This TCR beta chain emerged from a study of identical twins. In TCRdb, the 5' RACE reads were re-called with MiXCR into one record per CDR3 protein. The sample lists about 530,000 distinct CDR3 sequences; around 20% were seen once. The CDR3 totals 15 residues. Germline V gives CDR1 SEHNR, CDR2 FQNEAQ (reference sequence). V gave up 0 bases and J gave up 6 bases; unmatched junction bases: 2. This sample was shared with a second study, whose subject was yellow fever vaccine responses in identical twins.

The source material was CD4+ T cells sorted from blood. This receptor was obtained from a woman under 30 in good health. The chain has TRBV7-9 and TRBJ2-1; 10 nucleotides align to TRBD2. The DNA for the CDR3 is TGTGCCAGCAGCTTAGCACTAGCGGGGACCAATGAGCAGTTCTTC. This encodes CASSLALAGTNEQFF.